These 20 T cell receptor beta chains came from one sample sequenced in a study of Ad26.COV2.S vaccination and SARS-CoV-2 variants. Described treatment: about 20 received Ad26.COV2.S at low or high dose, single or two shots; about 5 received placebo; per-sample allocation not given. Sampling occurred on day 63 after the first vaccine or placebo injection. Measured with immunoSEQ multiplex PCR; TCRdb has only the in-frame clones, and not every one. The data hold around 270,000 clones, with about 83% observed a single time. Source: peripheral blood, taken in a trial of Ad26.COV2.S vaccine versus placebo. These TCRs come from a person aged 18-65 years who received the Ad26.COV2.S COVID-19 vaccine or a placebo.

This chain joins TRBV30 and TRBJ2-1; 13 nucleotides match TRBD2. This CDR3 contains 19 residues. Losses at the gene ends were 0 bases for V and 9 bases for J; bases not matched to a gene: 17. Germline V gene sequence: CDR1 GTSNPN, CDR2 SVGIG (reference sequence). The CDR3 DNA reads TGTGCCTGGAGTGTACTGAGGACTAGCGGGAGAAGAGGTGATGGTGAGCAGTTCTTC. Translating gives CAWSVLRTSGRRGDGEQFF. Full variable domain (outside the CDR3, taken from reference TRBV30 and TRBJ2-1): SQTIHQWPATLVQPVGSPLSLECTVEGTSNPNLYWYRQAAGRGLQLLFYSVGIGQISSEVPQNLSASRPQDRQFILSSKKLLLSDSGFYLCAWSVLRTSGRRGDGEQFFGPGTRLTVL.

The CDR3 spells CASSKPPGQGGYGYTF. The CDR3 DNA reads TGTGCCAGTAGTAAACCCCCGGGACAGGGAGGCTATGGCTACACCTTC. The J gene is TRBJ1-2, the V gene TRBV19; 9 nucleotides agree with TRBD1. Germline-derived CDR1 and CDR2 are LNHDA and SQIVND (reference sequence). This CDR3 comprises 16 residues. Germline trimming cut 4 bases from V and 4 bases from J; bases unmatched to any gene: 10. The variable domain in full, completed from reference TRBV19 and TRBJ1-2, reads DGGITQSPKYLFRKEGQNVTLSCEQNLNHDAMYWYRQDPGQGLRLIYYSQIVNDFQKGDIAEGYSVSREKKESFPLTVTSAQKNPTAFYLCASSKPPGQGGYGYTFGSGTRLTVV.

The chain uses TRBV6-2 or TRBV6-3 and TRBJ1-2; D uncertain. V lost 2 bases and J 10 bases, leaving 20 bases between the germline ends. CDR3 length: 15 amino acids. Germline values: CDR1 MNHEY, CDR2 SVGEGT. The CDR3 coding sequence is TGTGCCAGCAGTTACCTAGGCGCGGGGAAGTCGGACTACACCTTC. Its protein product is CASSYLGAGKSDYTF.

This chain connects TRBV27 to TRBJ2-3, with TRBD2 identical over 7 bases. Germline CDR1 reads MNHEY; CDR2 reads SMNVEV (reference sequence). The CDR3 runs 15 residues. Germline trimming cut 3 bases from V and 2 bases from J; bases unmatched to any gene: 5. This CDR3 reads CASSLVGGVTDTQYF. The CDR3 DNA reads TGTGCCAGCAGTTTGGTGGGGGGGGTCACAGATACGCAGTATTTT.

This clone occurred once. This CDR3 reads CASSLVGRGHEQFF. The DNA of the CDR3 is TGCGCCAGCAGCTTGGTCGGGAGGGGTCATGAGCAGTTCTTC. V is TRBV5-1 and J is TRBJ2-1, with TRBD2 identical over 8 bases. Germline V CDR1 and CDR2: SGHRS, YFSETQ. Unmatched junction bases numbered 4, after V lost 0 bases and J lost 8 bases. This CDR3 is 14 amino acids long.

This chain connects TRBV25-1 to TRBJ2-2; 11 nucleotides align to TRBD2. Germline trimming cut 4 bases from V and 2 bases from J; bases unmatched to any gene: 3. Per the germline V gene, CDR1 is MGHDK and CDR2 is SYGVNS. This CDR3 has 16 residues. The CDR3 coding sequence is TGTGCCAGCAGTGGGGGACTAGCGGTCAACACCGGGGAGCTGTTTTTT. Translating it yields CASSGGLAVNTGELFF.

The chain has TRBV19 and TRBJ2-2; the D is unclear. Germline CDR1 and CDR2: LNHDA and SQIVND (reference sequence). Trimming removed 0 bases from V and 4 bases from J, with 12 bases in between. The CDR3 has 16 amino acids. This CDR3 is CASSIDSATATGELFF. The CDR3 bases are TGTGCCAGTAGTATAGACAGCGCAACAGCCACCGGGGAGCTGTTTTTT.

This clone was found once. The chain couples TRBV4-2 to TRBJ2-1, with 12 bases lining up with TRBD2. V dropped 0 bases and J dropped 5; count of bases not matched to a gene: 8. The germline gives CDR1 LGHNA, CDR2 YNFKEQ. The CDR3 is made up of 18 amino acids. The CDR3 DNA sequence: TGTGCCAGCAGCCAAGATGGTCCTAGGACTAGCGGGGACAATGAGCAGTTCTTC. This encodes CASSQDGPRTSGDNEQFF.

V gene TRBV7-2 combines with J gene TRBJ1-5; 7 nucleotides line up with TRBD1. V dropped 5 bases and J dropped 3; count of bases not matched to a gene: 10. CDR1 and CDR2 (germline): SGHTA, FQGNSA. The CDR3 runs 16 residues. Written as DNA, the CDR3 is TGTGCCAGCAGCATAAGGGGGCCAAGGCCCAATCAGCCCCAGCATTTT. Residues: CASSIRGPRPNQPQHF.

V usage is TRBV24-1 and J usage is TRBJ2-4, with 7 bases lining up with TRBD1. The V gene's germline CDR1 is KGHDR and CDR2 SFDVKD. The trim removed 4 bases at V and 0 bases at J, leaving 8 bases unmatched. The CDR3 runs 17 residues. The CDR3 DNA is TGTGCCACCAGTGAAGCCGGGACAGCTATAGCCAAAAACATTCAGTACTTC. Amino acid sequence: CATSEAGTAIAKNIQYF.

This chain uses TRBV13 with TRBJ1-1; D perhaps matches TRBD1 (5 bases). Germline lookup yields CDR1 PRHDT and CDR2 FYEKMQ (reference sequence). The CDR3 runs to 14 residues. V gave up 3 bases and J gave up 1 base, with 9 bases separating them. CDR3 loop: CASSFWGRNTEAFF. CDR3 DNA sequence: TGTGCCAGCAGCTTCTGGGGCAGGAACACTGAAGCTTTCTTT.

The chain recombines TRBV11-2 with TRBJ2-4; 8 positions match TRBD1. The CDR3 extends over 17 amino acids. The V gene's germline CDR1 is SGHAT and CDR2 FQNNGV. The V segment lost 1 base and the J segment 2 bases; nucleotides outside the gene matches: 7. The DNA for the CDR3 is TGTGCCAGCAGCTTAGTCGGGCAGGGGGCTTCCAAAAACATTCAGTACTTC. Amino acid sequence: CASSLVGQGASKNIQYF.

The CDR3 nucleotides read TGTGCCATCAGTGAGTCCGGACAGGGACAGGGTACGCAGTATTTT. Its translation: CAISESGQGQGTQYF. V usage is TRBV10-3 and J usage is TRBJ2-3, with 9 positions matching TRBD1. The CDR3 is made up of 15 amino acids. V lost 0 bases to trimming and J lost 8 bases; unmatched junction nucleotides: 6. CDR1 ENHRY and CDR2 SYGVKD come from the germline V gene.

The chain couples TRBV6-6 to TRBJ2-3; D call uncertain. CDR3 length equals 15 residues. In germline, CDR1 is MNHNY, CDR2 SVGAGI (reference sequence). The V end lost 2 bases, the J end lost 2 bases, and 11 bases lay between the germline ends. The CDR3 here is CASSYRSSVTDTQYF. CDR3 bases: TGTGCCAGCAGTTACAGATCGTCCGTCACAGATACGCAGTATTTT.

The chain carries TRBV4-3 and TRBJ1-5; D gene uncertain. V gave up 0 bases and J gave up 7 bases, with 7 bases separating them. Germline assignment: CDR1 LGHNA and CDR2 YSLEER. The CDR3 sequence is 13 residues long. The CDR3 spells CASSQERWQPQHF. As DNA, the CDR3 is TGCGCCAGCAGCCAAGAAAGGTGGCAGCCCCAGCATTTT.

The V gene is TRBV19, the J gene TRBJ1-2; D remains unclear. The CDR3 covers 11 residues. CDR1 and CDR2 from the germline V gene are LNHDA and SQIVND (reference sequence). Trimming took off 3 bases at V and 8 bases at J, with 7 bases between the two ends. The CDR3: CASSMRGGYTF. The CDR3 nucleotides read TGTGCCAGTAGTATGAGAGGAGGCTACACCTTC.

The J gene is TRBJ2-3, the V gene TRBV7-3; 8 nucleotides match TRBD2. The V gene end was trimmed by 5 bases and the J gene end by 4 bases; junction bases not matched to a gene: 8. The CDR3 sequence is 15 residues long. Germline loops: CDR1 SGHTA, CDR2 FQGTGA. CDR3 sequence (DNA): TGTGCCAGCAGCCCTCACAGCGGGGGTGCAGATACGCAGTATTTT. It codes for CASSPHSGGADTQYF.

CDR3 region: CASSLRQAFFSPGNTIYF. For the CDR3, the DNA is TGTGCCAGCAGTTTGCGGCAGGCCTTCTTCTCACCGGGAAACACCATATATTTT. The chain couples TRBV28 to TRBJ1-3; D unclear. Between the trimmed V and J ends, which lost 3 bases and 4 bases, there was a span of 22 bases. Germline V CDR1 and CDR2: MDHEN, SYDVKM. The CDR3 loop spans 18 amino acids.

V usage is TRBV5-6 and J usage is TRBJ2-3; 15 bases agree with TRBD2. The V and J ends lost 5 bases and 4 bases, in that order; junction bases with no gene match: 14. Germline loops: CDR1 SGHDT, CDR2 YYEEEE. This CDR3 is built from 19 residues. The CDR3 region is CASSLILGLAGGVADTQYF. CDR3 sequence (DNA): TGTGCCAGCAGTTTGATTCTGGGACTAGCGGGAGGAGTAGCAGATACGCAGTATTTT.

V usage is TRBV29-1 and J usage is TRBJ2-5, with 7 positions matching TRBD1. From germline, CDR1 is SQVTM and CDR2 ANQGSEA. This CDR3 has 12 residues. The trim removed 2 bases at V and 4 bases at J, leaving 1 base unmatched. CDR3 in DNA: TGCAGCGTTGAAAGGGGGCGAGAGACCCAGTACTTC. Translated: CSVERGRETQYF.